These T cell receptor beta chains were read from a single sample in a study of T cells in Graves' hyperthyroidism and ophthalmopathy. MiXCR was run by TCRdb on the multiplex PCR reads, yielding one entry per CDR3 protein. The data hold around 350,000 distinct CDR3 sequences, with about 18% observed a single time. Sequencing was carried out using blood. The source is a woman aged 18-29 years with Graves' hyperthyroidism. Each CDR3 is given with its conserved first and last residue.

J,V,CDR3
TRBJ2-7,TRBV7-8,CASSKGGTGYEQYF
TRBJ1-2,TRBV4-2,CASSQARGDIYGYTF
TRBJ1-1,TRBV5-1,CASSWTGVATEAFF
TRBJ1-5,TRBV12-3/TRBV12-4,CASSNTPSYRVYQPQHF
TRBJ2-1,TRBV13,CASTREGGLHNEQFF
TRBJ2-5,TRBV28,CASKLVTGGRQETQYF
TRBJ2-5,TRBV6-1,CASSRGGFETQYF
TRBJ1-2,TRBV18,CASSPGPPNYGYTF
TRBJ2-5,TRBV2,CASSPRTSGEGETQYF
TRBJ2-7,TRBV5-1,CASSLAGQRSYEQYF
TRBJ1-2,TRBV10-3,CAIGLRDSPNGYTF
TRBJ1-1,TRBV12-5,CASVGEGLNTEAFF
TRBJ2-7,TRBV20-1,CSAADRGGDEQYF
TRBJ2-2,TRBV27,CASSLWSTATGELFF
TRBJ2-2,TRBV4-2,CASSKAEGGGELFF
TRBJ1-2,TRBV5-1,CASSLGDRGLGGYTF
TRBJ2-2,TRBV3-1,CASSPYPSRVTGELFF
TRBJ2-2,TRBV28,CASSPSRPTGELFF
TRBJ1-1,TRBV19,CASSPPPGITEAFF
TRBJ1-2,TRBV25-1,CASSPQGDYGYTF
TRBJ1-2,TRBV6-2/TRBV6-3,CASSTREVGGYTF
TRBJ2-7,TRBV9,CASSVDGGGISYEQYF
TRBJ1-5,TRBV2,CASSEGTLSNQPQHF
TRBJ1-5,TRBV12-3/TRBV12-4,CASSYTGGPQHF
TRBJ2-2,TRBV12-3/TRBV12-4,CASSVIITGELFF
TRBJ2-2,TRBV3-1,CASRDRGLNTGELFF
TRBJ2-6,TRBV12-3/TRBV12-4,CASSLQGADKANVLTF